The 4 T cell receptor beta chains in this list originate from one sample, sequenced in a study of shared clonotypes between healthy human individuals. CD45RO-negative, CCR7-positively selected cells formed the naive CD8 fraction, excluding terminally differentiated effector memory CD45RA+ cells. Assay used: immunoSEQ multiplex PCR; TCRdb lists only in-frame clones, some missing. Of about 2,200,000 clones listed, about 92% are singletons. Sequencing was performed on naive CD8+ T cells from PBMCs. Receptors were obtained from a young man in good health. Some clones in this sample may be carry-over from other donors' samples.

This clone was seen a single time. The chain combines TRBV19 with TRBJ1-2; D is uncertain. CDR1 and CDR2 from the germline V gene are LNHDA and SQIVND (reference sequence). The CDR3 sequence is 13 residues long. The V end lost 6 bases, the J end lost 6 bases, and 14 bases lay between the germline ends. For the CDR3, the DNA is TGTGCCAGTAGCCCGTCCCACGGCGATGGCTACACCTTC. It translates to CASSPSHGDGYTF.

The V and J genes are TRBV28 and TRBJ1-2, with D possibly being TRBD1 (5 bases). The CDR3 is made up of 13 amino acids. V was trimmed by 5 bases and J by 6 bases, leaving 13 bases between them. Germline lookup yields CDR1 MDHEN and CDR2 SYDVKM. The CDR3 bases are TGTGCCAGCAGTCCTCGGGGCTGGGATGGCTACACCTTC. Its protein product is CASSPRGWDGYTF.

V and J are TRBV9 and TRBJ2-5; D is ambiguous. Trimming pared 0 bases from V and 4 bases from J, leaving 10 bases between. CDR3 length: 14 amino acids. Germline lookup yields CDR1 SGDLS and CDR2 YYNGEE. The CDR3 protein is CASSVGGMGETQYF. The CDR3 DNA reads TGTGCCAGCAGCGTAGGTGGGATGGGAGAGACCCAGTACTTC.

This chain joins TRBV4-2 and TRBJ2-7; the D gene is possibly TRBD1 (6 bases). V lost 4 bases, J lost 1 base, and 11 bases lay in between. There are 14 residues in the CDR3. CDR1 and CDR2 from the germline V gene are LGHNA and YNFKEQ. CDR3 in DNA: TGTGCCAGCAGCCCCCAGGGGAATTCCTACGAGCAGTACTTC. Protein sequence: CASSPQGNSYEQYF.